The clone carrying this TCR beta chain was found a few times. Antigen specificity is unknown. This sample is drawn from a study of blood T cells in healthy people across ages. Findings and limits, study-wide: Diversity was higher, and naive CD4+ cells more numerous, in long-lived donors than in aged donors.

Using a J-beta primer mix together with a sample-barcoded 5' primer, a second PCR was run for about 7 to 12 cycles. MiXCR was run by TCRdb on the 5' RACE reads, yielding one entry per CDR3 protein. Of hundreds of thousands of distinct CDR3 sequences in the sample, around a quarter were seen once. Isolated PBMCs totaled at least 6.5 million in each sample. The sample was also reused in another study, on T cells of mothers and their children. From that paper: The study obtained over 9.5 million TCR beta CDR3 reads per mother and some 3 million per child.

The TCR sequence derives from a boy between 10 and 17 years old in good health. The specimen was blood.

The DNA of the CDR3 is TGCGCCAGCAGTGATGACTATGGGATCAATGAGCAGTTCTTC. This codes for CASSDDYGINEQFF. This chain connects TRBV10-2 to TRBJ2-5, with D perhaps TRBD2 (5 bases). The J call may not be correct, given that the DNA end is closer to TRBJ2-1. Germline V CDR1 and CDR2: WSHSY, SAAADI. This CDR3 has 14 amino acids.